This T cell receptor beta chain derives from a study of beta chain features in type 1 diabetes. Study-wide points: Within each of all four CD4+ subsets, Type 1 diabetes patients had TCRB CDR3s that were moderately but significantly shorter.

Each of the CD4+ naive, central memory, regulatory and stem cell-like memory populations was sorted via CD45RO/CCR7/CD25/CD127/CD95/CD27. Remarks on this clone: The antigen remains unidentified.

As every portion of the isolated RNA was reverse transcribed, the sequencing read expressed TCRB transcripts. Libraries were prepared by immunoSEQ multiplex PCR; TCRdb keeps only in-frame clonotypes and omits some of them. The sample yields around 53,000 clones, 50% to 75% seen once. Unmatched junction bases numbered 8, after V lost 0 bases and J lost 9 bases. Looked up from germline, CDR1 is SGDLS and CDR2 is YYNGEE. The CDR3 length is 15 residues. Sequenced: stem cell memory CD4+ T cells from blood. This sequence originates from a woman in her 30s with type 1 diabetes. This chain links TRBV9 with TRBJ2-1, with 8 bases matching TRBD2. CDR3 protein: CASSVDAGGLCEQFF. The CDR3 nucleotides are TGTGCCAGCAGCGTAGATGCGGGAGGTTTGTGTGAGCAGTTCTTC.